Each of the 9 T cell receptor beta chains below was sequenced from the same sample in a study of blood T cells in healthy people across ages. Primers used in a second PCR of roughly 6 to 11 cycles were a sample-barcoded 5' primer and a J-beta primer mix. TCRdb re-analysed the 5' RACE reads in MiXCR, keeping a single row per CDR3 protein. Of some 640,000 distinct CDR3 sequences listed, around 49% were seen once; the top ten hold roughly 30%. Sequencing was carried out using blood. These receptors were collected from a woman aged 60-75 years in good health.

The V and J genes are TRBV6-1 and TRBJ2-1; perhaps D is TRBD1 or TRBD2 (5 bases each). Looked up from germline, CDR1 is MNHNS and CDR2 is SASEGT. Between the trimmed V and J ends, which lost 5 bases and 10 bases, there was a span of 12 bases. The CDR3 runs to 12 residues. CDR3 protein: CASSTGRGEQFF. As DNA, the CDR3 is TGTGCCAGCAGTACAGGACGCGGGGAGCAGTTCTTC.

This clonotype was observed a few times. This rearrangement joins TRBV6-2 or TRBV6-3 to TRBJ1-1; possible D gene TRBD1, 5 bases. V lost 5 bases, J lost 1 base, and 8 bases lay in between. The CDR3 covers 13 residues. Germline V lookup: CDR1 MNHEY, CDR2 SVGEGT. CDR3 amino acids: CASSTTGNTEAFF. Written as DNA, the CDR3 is TGTGCCAGCAGTACAACAGGGAACACTGAAGCTTTCTTT.

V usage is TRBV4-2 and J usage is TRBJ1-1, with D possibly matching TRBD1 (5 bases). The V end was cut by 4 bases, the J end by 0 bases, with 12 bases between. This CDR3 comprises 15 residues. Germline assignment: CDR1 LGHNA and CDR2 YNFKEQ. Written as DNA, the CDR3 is TGTGCCAGCAGCCTCAACTGGGACCTGAACACTGAAGCTTTCTTT. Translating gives CASSLNWDLNTEAFF.

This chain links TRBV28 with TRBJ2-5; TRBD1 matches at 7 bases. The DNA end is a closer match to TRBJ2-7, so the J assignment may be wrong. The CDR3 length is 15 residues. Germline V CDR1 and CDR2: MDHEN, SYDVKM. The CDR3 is CASSPAGTEKYEQYF. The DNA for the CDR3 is TGTGCCAGCAGTCCCGCCGGGACAGAGAAGTACGAGCAGTACTTC.

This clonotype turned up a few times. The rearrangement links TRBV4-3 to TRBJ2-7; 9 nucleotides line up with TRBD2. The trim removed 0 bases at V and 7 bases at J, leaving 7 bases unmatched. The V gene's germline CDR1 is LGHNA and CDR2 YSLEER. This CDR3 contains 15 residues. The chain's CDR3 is CASSQDISGRGEQYF. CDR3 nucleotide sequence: TGCGCCAGCAGCCAAGATATTAGCGGGAGAGGAGAGCAGTACTTC.

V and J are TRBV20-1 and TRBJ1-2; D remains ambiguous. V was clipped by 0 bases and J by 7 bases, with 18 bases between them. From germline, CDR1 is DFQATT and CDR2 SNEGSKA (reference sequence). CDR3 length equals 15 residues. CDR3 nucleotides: TGCAGTGCTAGAGATCCTAGTTTAACACATTTTGGCTACACCTTC. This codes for CSARDPSLTHFGYTF.

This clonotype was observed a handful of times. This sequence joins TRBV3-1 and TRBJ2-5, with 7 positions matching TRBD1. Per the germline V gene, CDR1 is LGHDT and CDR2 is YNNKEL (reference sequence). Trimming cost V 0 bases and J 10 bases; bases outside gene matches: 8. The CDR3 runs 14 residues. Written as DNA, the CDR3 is TGTGCCAGCAGCCAAGATCCAGGACAGGCAGGCCAGTACTTC. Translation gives CASSQDPGQAGQYF.

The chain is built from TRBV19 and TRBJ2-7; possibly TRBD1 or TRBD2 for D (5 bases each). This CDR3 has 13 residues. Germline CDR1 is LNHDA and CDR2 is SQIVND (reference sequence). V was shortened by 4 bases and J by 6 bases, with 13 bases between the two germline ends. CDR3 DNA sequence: TGTGCCAGTAGTAACGGGGCCTCGGGCGAGCAGTACTTC. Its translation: CASSNGASGEQYF.

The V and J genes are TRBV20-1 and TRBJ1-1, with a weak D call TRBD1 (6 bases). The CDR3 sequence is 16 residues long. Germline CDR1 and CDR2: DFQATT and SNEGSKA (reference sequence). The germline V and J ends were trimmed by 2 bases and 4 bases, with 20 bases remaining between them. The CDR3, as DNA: TGCAGTGCTAGACCAACCCCCAGGGACATGAGCACTGAAGCTTTCTTT. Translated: CSARPTPRDMSTEAFF.